This TCR beta chain was obtained from a study of CD8 T cells in ankylosing spondylitis (TCRdb year 2017). Context from the whole study: The study set out to find disease-linked TCR variants by profiling T cell receptor beta repertoires in ankylosing spondylitis patients and healthy donors. The full study cohort was made up of about 25 ankylosing spondylitis patients and approximately 100 healthy donors. Peripheral blood samples were taken, and synovial fluid was additionally collected from ankylosing spondylitis patients.

TCRdb shows the sequencer as Illumina HiSeq 2500. Quantitative 5'-RACE with molecular barcodes was the method used to prepare the TCR beta libraries. The source study handled its data this way. A new computational method based on a probabilistic model of VDJ rearrangement was used to identify disease-linked TCR variants. TCRdb reanalyzed the raw reads on its own, using fastp at Q25 for trimming and MiXCR for clone calling, and kept in-frame beta chains. Under each unique CDR3 protein, matching rows form one entry showing the most common genes and DNA. These V and J calls rely on TCRdb rather than the paper's analysis. This sample is represented by about 510,000 distinct CDR3 sequences; roughly 5.2% of them were singletons. The top ten constitute approximately 4% of the sample. V is trimmed back by 5 bases and J by 7 bases, and the junction contains 6 bases that no gene match accounts for. Its CDR3 holds 14 amino acids, cysteine through phenylalanine. Just CDR3 DNA is preserved here, 42 bases in frame from base 1. Looking up the germline V gene (reference sequence) yields CDR1 LNHNV and CDR2 YYDKDF.

This clonotype was recorded many times. Its specific antigen is unknown. Base qualities are missing; no much larger clone stands one base away. Overall study results and their limits: A TCR beta motif made up of roughly eight highly homologous amino acid variants appeared to be characteristic of blood from ankylosing spondylitis patients. The disease-linked clones had a CD8+ phenotype and were found at relatively low frequencies in peripheral blood. Some motif variants had previously been reported in the synovial fluid and blood of reactive arthritis patients, which suggests shared mechanisms of disease initiation. Significant enrichment of the disease-linked clones was reported in matched synovial fluid samples from ankylosing spondylitis patients.

The sequenced material came from blood, either unsorted or a sorted T cell fraction (not recorded which). The chain uses TRBV15 and TRBJ1-4, with 8 middle bases fitting TRBD1. This clonotype originated in a male donor with ankylosing spondylitis. The CDR3 here reads CATSGQGTGEKLFF. The DNA reads TGTGCCACCAGCGGACAGGGAACGGGTGAAAAACTGTTTTTT.